Listed below are T cell receptor beta chains from one sample, sequenced in a study of cytomegalovirus exposure and HLA in healthy donors. Data came from immunoSEQ multiplex PCR; TCRdb stores just in-frame clones and leaves some out. The data show approximately 160,000 clones, with roughly 82% seen just once and 1.5% to 2% held by the top ten. Sequencing input: PBMCs. The receptor set was obtained from a young woman in good health and CMV-seronegative. CDR3s include the opening cysteine and the closing phenylalanine or tryptophan. The D gene is left open where the match is weak. Rows may omit the clone size; those that give it use once, few, many or a size class.

d_call cdr3_length j_call v_call clone_size cdr3_nt cdr3_aa
TRBD1 15 TRBJ2-1 TRBV2 . TGTGCCAGCAGTGTTGACAGGGGGCTCTACAATGAGCAGTTCTTC CASSVDRGLYNEQFF
. 14 TRBJ2-5 TRBV5-4 . TGTGCCAGCAGCAAGAAACAGGGACAAGAGACCCAGTACTTC CASSKKQGQETQYF
. 16 TRBJ2-7 TRBV4-1 . TGCGCCAGCAGCCAAGGGGCGGGGCGAGTCCCGTACGAGCAGTACTTC CASSQGAGRVPYEQYF
. 14 TRBJ2-7 TRBV13 . TGTGCCAGCAGCCCCAACAGGGTGTCCTACGAGCAGTACTTC CASSPNRVSYEQYF
. 14 TRBJ2-5 TRBV5-1 . TGCGCCAGCAGCACCCAGACACAACAAGAGACCCAGTACTTC CASSTQTQQETQYF
TRBD1 13 TRBJ1-5 TRBV5-1 . TGCGCCAGTCGGCAGGGGGACAATCAGCCCCAGCATTTT CASRQGDNQPQHF
TRBD1 13 TRBJ1-6 TRBV30 . TGTGCCTGGAAGGGACAGATTAATTCACCCCTCCACTTT CAWKGQINSPLHF
. 13 TRBJ1-5 TRBV2 . TGTGCCAGCATGGGAGATAGCAATCAGCCCCAGCATTTT CASMGDSNQPQHF
. 12 TRBJ2-1 TRBV2 few TGTGCGAGCTGGAGCTCCTACAATGAGCAGTTCTTC CASWSSYNEQFF
TRBD1 14 TRBJ1-2 TRBV28 . TGTGCCAGCAGGGGGGACAGGACTAACTATGGCTACACCTTC CASRGDRTNYGYTF
TRBD1 19 TRBJ1-3 TRBV7-9 . TGTGCCAGCAGCTTAGCGCGGGACAGGGCGTTAAGGCCTGGAAACACCATATATTTT CASSLARDRALRPGNTIYF
TRBD1 14 TRBJ2-5 TRBV19 once TGTGCCAGTAGTATTCGTGGCAGGGGGGAGACCCAGTACTTC CASSIRGRGETQYF
. 14 TRBJ2-7 TRBV6-5 few TGTGCCAGCAGTTATAGTCACTTAACCTACGAGCAGTACTTC CASSYSHLTYEQYF
TRBD1 15 TRBJ1-5 TRBV9 . TGTGCCAGCAGCCCCAGTGGGACAGGCAATCAGCCCCAGCATTTT CASSPSGTGNQPQHF
. 16 TRBJ2-3 TRBV27 . TGTGCCAGCAGTTTAAGAGGCGTAAGGGACTCAGATACGCAGTATTTT CASSLRGVRDSDTQYF
. 16 TRBJ2-3 TRBV19 . TGTGCCAGTAGAGGAGTCTGGGGGCGATCCGGAGATACGCAGTATTTT CASRGVWGRSGDTQYF
TRBD2 17 TRBJ2-1 TRBV9 . TGTGCCAGCAGCGAGGGACTAGCGGGAGGGCCTTGGGATGAGCAGTTCTTC CASSEGLAGGPWDEQFF
. 13 TRBJ2-7 TRBV7-3 . TGTGCCAGCAGCCAAAGTATAACGGGCGAGCAGTACTTC CASSQSITGEQYF
. 15 TRBJ1-2 TRBV6-5 . TGTGCCAGCAGTTACTCGAGGACAGCTAACTATGGCTACACCTTC CASSYSRTANYGYTF
. 15 TRBJ1-1 TRBV5-1 once TGCGCCAGCAGCCCCCTGGACAGAGGGTACACTGAAGCTTTCTTT CASSPLDRGYTEAFF
. 14 TRBJ1-5 TRBV2 . TGTGCCAGCAGTCACGGGACAAGCAATCAGCCCCAGCATTTT CASSHGTSNQPQHF
. 16 TRBJ1-5 TRBV5-1 . TGCGCCAGCAGCCTCGGAGGGTGGGGAAGCAATCAGCCCCAGCATTTT CASSLGGWGSNQPQHF
. 16 TRBJ1-3 TRBV9 few TGTGCCAGCAGCGTAGGACAGATAAACTCTGGAAACACCATATATTTT CASSVGQINSGNTIYF
. 13 TRBJ2-5 TRBV7-9 . TGTGCCAGCAGCTTAAGCCAGGGGGAGACCCAGTACTTC CASSLSQGETQYF
. 14 TRBJ1-2 TRBV2 . TGTGCCACCCCGGTAAGGGGCGCGAGGTATGGCTACACCTTC CATPVRGARYGYTF
. 13 TRBJ1-1 TRBV7-3 . TGTGCCAGCAGCTCGGGACAGAACACTGAAGCTTTCTTT CASSSGQNTEAFF
TRBD1 16 TRBJ2-3 TRBV7-9 . TGTGCCAGCAGGGACAAGACAGGGGGCTCGGGGGATACGCAGTATTTT CASRDKTGGSGDTQYF
TRBD1 13 TRBJ1-2 TRBV9 . TGTGCCAGCAGCGTAGTAGAACGGGGGGGACAGACCTTC CASSVVERGGQTF
TRBD2 19 TRBJ2-2 TRBV7-3 . TGTGCCAGCAGCTTATTTGGACTAGCGGGAGAAAGCGACACCGGGGAGCTGTTTTTT CASSLFGLAGESDTGELFF
. 11 TRBJ2-7 TRBV5-3 once TGTGCCAGAACGGGGGCCTACGAGCAGTACTTC CARTGAYEQYF
. 16 TRBJ1-1 TRBV5-1 few TGCGCCAGCAGCTTGGTTGGCAACCCCATGAACACTGAAGCTTTCTTT CASSLVGNPMNTEAFF
. 13 TRBJ1-1 TRBV5-1 . TGCGCCAGCAGCCCCGGTGGCGGCACTGAAGCTTTCTTT CASSPGGGTEAFF
. 15 TRBJ2-3 TRBV5-1 . TGCGCCAGCGGTCTTCTTCAGGGGCTCACAGATACGCAGTATTTT CASGLLQGLTDTQYF
TRBD1 15 TRBJ1-5 TRBV6-5 . TGTGCCAGCAGTAAAAGGACAGGGGGTAATCAGCCCCAGCATTTT CASSKRTGGNQPQHF
. 15 TRBJ1-2 TRBV7-9 . TGTGCCAGCAGCTTAGAGGACCCCACAGGGTATGGCTACACCTTC CASSLEDPTGYGYTF